This T cell receptor beta chain was sequenced in a study of cytomegalovirus exposure and HLA in healthy donors. Points from the study as a whole: CMV serostatus was the only recorded immune exposure for donors. V segments that were indistinguishable, TRBV6-2 and TRBV6-3 among them, were omitted from analysis. What a later analysis reportedly showed was that an Asian-associated ancestry cluster had fewer N-insertions than the 666-donor mean.

Each donor was healthy, and each was a bone marrow donor. Germline values: CDR1 SGHDT, CDR2 YYEEEE. The CDR3 length is 12 residues. The ends lost 4 bases at V and 8 bases at J; junction bases unmatched: 5. This clone was seen many times. Its antigen remains unidentified. The PCR used 60 Vbeta and 13 Jbeta primers. The assay was immunoSEQ multiplex PCR, and TCRdb's table has in-frame clones only and misses some. The sample carries roughly 180,000 clones, about 10% recorded once. The sequence derives from a woman aged 30 to 39 in good health and CMV-seropositive. Sequencing was done on a sample of PBMCs. This chain connects TRBV5-6 to TRBJ1-1, with 7 bases identical to TRBD1. CDR3 in amino acids: CASSEAQGEAFF. The CDR3 DNA reads as TGTGCCAGCAGCGAAGCACAGGGGGAAGCTTTCTTT.